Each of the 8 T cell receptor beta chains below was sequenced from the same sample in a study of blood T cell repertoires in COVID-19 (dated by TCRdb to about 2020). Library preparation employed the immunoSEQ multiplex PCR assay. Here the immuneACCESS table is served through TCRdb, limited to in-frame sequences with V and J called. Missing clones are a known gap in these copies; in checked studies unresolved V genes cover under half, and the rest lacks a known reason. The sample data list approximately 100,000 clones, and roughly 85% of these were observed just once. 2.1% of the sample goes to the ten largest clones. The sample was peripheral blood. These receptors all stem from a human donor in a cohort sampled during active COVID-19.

The CDR3 sequence: CASSQGRLAGIETQYF. CDR3 in DNA: TGCGCCAGCAGCCAAGGGCGACTAGCGGGGATTGAGACCCAGTACTTC. The gene calls are TRBV4-3 and TRBJ2-5, with 11 nucleotides matching TRBD2. The CDR3 has 16 amino acids. CDR1 LGHNA and CDR2 YSLEER come from the germline V gene. Trimming took 1 base from V and 5 from J; bases not matched to a gene: 6.

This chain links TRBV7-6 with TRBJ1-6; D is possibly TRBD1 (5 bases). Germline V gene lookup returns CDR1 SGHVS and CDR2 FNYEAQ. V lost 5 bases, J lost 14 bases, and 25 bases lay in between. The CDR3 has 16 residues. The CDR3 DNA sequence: TGTGCCAGCAGCGAAGGTGCCGGGACGACGGGAGCGGCCCTCCACTTT. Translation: CASSEGAGTTGAALHF.

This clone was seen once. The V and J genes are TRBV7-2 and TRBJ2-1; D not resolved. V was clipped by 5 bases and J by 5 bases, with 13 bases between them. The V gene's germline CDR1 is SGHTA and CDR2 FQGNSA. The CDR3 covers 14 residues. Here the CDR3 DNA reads TGTGCCAGCAGCATTAGTAGCAACAACAATGAGCAGTTCTTC. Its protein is CASSISSNNNEQFF.

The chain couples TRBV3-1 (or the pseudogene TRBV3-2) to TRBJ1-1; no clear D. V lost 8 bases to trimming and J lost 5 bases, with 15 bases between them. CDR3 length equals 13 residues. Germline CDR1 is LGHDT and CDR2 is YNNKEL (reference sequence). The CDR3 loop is CASDRGLGTEAFF. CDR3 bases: TGTGCCAGCGACCGGGGTTTAGGGACTGAAGCTTTCTTT.

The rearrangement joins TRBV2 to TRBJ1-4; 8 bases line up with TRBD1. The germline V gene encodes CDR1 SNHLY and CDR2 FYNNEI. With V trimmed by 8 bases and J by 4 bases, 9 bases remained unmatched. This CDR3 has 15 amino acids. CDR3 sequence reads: CASGGQATFNEKLFF. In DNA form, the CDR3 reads TGTGCCAGCGGGGGACAGGCCACATTTAATGAAAAACTGTTTTTT.

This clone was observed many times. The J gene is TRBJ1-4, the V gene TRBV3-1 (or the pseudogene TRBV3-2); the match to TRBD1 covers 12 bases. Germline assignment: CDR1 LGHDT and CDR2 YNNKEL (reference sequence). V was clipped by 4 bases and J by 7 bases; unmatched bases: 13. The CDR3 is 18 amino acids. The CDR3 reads CASSPTPGQGAKSEKLFF. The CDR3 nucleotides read TGTGCCAGCAGCCCCACTCCGGGACAGGGGGCCAAGAGTGAAAAACTGTTTTTT.

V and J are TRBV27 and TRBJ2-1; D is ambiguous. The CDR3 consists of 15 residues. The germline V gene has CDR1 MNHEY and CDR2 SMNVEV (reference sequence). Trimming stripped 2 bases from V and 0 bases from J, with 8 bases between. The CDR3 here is CASSLMSSSYNEQFF. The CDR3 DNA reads TGTGCCAGCAGTTTAATGTCCAGCTCCTACAATGAGCAGTTCTTC.

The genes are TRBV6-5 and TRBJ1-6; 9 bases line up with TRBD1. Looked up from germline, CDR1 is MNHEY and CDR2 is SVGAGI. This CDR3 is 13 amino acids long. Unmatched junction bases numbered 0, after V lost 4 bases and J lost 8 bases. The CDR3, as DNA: TGTGCCAGCAGTTGGGACAGGGATTCACCCCTCCACTTT. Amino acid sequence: CASSWDRDSPLHF.